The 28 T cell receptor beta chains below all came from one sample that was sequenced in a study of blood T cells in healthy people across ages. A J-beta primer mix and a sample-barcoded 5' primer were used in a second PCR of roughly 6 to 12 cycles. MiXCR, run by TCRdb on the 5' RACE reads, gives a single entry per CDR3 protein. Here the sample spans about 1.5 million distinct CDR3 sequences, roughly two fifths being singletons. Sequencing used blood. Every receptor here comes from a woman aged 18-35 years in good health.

CDR3 bases: TGCAGTGCTGGACGTCCGGACAGGGGTGGCACAGATACGCAGTATTTT. It translates to CSAGRPDRGGTDTQYF. This chain uses TRBV20-1 with TRBJ2-3, with TRBD1 matching 9 bases. The CDR3 loop spans 16 amino acids. Germline CDR1 reads DFQATT; CDR2 reads SNEGSKA (reference sequence). J gave up 1 base and V 5 bases, and 10 bases lay outside the gene matches.

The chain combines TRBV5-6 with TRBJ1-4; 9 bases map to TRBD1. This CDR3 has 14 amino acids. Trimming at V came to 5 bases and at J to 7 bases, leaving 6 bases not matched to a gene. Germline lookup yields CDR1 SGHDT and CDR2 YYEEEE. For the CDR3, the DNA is TGTGCCAGCAGACGGACAGGGGAGGGTGAAAAACTGTTTTTT. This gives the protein CASRRTGEGEKLFF.

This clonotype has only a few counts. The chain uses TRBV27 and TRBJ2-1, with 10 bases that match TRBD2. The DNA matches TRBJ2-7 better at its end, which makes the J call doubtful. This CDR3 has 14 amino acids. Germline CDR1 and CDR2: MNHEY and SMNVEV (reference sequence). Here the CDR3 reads CASSLQREGNEQYF. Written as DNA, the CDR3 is TGTGCCAGCAGTTTACAGCGGGAGGGCAATGAGCAGTACTTC.

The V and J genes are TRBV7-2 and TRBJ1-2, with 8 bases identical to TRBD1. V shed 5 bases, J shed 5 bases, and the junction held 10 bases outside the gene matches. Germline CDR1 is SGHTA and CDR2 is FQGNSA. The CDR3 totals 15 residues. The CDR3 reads CASSTRTGNTYGYTF. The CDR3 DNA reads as TGTGCCAGCAGCACCCGGACAGGGAATACATATGGCTACACCTTC.

CDR3 loop: CASSNLGAGAKNIQYF. DNA for the CDR3: TGTGCCAGCAGCAACCTGGGGGCGGGAGCCAAAAACATTCAGTACTTC. The chain employs TRBV7-2 and TRBJ2-4, with a tentative D call TRBD1 (6 bases). The CDR3 totals 16 residues. Deletions cut 5 bases from V and 0 bases from J, with 14 bases between. CDR1 and CDR2 from the germline V gene are SGHTA and FQGNSA.

The CDR3: CSAMGVRGTEAFF. For the CDR3, the DNA is TGCAGTGCTATGGGCGTGCGTGGCACTGAAGCTTTCTTT. The V gene is TRBV20-1, the J gene TRBJ1-1; no clear D. Looked up from germline, CDR1 is DFQATT and CDR2 is SNEGSKA (reference sequence). V lost 4 bases and J 4 bases, leaving 13 bases between the germline ends. The CDR3 totals 13 residues.

The CDR3 spells CASSLGIWETQYF. CDR3 DNA sequence: TGTGCCAGCAGCCTTGGCATCTGGGAGACCCAGTACTTC. The V and J genes are TRBV6-2 or TRBV6-3 and TRBJ2-5; D ambiguous. Germline V lookup: CDR1 MNHEY, CDR2 SVGEGT. The CDR3 has 13 amino acids. V gave up 6 bases and J gave up 5 bases, with 13 bases separating them.

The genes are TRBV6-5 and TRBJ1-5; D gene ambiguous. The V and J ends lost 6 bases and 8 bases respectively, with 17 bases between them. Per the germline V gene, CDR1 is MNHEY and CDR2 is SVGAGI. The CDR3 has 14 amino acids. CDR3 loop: CASRIDRGGEPQHF. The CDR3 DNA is TGTGCCAGCAGAATCGACCGCGGTGGGGAGCCCCAGCATTTT.

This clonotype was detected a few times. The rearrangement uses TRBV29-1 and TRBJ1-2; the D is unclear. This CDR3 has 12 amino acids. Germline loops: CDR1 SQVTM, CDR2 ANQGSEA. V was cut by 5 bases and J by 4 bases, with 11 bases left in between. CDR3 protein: CSVREASYGYTF. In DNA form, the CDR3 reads TGCAGCGTTCGCGAGGCTAGCTATGGCTACACCTTC.

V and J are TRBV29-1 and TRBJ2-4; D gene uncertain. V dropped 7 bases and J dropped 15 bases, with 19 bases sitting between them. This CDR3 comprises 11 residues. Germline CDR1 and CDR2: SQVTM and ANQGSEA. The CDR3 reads CSGMTLAAGYF. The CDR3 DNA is TGCAGCGGCATGACGCTGGCCGCAGGGTACTTC.

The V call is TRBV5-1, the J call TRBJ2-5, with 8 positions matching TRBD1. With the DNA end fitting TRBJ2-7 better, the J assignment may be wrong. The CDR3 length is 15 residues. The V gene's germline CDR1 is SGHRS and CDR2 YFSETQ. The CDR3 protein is CATSKGRQGNYEQYF. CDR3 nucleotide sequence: TGCGCCACCTCAAAAGGGAGACAGGGGAACTACGAGCAGTACTTC.

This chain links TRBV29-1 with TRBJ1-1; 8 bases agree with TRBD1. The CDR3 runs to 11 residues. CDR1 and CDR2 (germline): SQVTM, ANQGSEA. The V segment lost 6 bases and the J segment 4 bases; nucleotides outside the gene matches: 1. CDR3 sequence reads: CSVTGVTEAFF. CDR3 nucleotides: TGCAGCGTGACAGGGGTCACTGAAGCTTTCTTT.

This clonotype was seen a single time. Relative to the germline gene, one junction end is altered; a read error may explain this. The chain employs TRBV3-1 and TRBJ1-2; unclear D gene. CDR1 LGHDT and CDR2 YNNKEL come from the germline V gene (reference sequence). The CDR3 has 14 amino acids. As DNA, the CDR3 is TGTGCCAGCAGCAAAGAGGTGGCGGGAGGAGGCTACACCTTC. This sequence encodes CASSKEVAGGGYTF.

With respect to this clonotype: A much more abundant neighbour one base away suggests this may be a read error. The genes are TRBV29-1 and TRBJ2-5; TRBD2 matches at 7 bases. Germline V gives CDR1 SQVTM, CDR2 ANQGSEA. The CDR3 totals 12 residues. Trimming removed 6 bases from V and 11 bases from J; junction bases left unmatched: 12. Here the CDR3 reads CSVLAHYNEQYF. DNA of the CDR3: TGCAGCGTACTAGCGCATTACAATGAGCAGTACTTC.

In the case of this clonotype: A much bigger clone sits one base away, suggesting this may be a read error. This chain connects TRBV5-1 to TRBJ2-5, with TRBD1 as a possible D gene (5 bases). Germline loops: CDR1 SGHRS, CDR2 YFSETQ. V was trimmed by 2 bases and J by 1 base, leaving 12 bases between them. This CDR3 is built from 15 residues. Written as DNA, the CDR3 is TGCGCCAGCAGCTTTCACCCAACAGGCCAAGAGACCCAGTACTTC. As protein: CASSFHPTGQETQYF. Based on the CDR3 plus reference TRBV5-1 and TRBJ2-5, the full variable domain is KAGVTQTPRYLIKTRGQQVTLSCSPISGHRSVSWYQQTPGQGLQFLFEYFSETQRNKGNFPGRFSGRQFSNSRSEMNVSTLELGDSALYLCASSFHPTGQETQYFGPGTRLLVL.

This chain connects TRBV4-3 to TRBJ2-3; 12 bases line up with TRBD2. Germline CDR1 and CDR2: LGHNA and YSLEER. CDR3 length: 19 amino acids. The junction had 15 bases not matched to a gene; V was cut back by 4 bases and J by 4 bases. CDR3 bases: TGCGCCAGCAGCCGACGACTAGCGGGGGCTTGGGCGAGGTCAGATACGCAGTATTTT. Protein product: CASSRRLAGAWARSDTQYF.

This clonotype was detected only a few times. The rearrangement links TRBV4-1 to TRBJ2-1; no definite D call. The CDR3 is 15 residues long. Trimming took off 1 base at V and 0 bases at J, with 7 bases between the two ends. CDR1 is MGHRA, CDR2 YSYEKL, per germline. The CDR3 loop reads CASSQVTNSYNEQFF. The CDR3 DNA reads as TGCGCCAGCAGCCAAGTAACTAACTCCTACAATGAGCAGTTCTTC.

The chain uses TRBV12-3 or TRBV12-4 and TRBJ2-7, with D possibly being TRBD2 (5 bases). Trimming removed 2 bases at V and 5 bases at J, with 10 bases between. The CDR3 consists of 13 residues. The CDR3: CASSLSGVDEQYF. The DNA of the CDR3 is TGTGCCAGCAGTTTATCCGGGGTAGACGAGCAGTACTTC.

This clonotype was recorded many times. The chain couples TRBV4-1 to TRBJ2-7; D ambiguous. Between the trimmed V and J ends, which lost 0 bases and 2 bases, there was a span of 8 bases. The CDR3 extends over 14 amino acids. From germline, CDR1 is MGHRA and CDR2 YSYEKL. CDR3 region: CASSQDQVPYEQYF. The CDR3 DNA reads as TGCGCCAGCAGCCAAGACCAGGTCCCCTACGAGCAGTACTTC.

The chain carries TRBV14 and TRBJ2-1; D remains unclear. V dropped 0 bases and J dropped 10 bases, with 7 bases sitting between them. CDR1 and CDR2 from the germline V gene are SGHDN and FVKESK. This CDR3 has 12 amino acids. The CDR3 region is CASSQDLPEQFF. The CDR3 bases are TGTGCCAGCAGCCAAGACCTCCCGGAGCAGTTCTTC.

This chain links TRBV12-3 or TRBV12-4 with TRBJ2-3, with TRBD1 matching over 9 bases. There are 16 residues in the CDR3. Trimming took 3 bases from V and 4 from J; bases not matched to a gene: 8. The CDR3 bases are TGTGCCAGCAGTTTTCGGACAGGGGCGGGGGCAGATACGCAGTATTTT. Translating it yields CASSFRTGAGADTQYF.

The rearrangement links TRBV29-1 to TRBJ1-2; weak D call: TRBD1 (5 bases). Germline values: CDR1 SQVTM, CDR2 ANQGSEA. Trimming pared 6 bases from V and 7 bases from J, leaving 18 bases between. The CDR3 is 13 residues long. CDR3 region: CSVVPPGGGGYTF. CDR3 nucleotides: TGCAGCGTCGTACCCCCGGGGGGAGGTGGCTACACCTTC.

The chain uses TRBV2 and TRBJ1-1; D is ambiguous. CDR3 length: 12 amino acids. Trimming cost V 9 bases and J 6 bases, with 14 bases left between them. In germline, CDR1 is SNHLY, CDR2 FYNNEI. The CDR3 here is CARVTRTAEAFF. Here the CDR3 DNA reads TGTGCCAGAGTTACAAGGACCGCTGAAGCTTTCTTT.

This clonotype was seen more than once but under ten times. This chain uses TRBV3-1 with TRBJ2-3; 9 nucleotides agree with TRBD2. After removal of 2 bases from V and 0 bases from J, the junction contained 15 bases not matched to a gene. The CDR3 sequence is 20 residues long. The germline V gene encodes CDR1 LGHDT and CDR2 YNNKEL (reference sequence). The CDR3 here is CASSQYAVAGGPISTDTQYF. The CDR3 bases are TGTGCCAGCAGCCAATATGCGGTGGCGGGGGGGCCTATCAGCACAGATACGCAGTATTTT.

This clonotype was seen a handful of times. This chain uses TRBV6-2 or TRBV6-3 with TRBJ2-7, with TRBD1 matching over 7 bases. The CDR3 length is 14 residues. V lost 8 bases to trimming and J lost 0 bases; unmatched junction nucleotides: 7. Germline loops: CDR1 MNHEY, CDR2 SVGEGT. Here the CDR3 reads CASVRDRYSYEQYF. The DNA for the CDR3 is TGTGCCAGCGTCCGGGACAGATACTCCTACGAGCAGTACTTC.

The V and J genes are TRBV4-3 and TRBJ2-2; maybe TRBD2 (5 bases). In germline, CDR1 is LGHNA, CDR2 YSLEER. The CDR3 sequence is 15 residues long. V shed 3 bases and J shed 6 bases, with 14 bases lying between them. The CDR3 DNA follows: TGCGCCAGCAGCCACCCCCGGGGTGTTCCCGGGGAGCTGTTTTTT. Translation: CASSHPRGVPGELFF.

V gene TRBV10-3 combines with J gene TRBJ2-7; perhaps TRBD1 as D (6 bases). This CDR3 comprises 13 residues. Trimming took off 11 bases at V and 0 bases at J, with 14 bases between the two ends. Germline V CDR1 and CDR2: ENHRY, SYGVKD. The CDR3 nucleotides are TGTGCCGGCCGCCGGGACAACTCCTACGAGCAGTACTTC. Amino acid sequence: CAGRRDNSYEQYF.

The CDR3 bases are TGCAGCGTTGGGGGGGGACGCGGACTATCCTCCTCCTACAATGAGCAGTTCTTC. Amino acid sequence: CSVGGGRGLSSSYNEQFF. The rearrangement uses TRBV29-1 and TRBJ2-1; TRBD2 agrees at 7 bases. The length of the CDR3 is 18 residues. Germline assignment: CDR1 SQVTM and CDR2 ANQGSEA. With 4 bases clipped from V and 0 bases from J, the junction kept 15 bases outside the gene matches.